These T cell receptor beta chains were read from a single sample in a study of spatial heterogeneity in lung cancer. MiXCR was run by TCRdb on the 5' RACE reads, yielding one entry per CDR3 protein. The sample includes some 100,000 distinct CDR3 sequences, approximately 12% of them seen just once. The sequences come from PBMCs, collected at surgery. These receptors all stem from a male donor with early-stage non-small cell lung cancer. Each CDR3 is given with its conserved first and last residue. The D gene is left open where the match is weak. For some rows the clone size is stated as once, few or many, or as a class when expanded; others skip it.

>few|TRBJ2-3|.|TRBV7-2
TGTGCCAGCAGCCCCCGACCCGTTACAGATACGCAGTATTTT
CASSPRPVTDTQYF
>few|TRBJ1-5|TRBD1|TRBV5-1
TGCGCCAGCAGCTTAGGACAGGGGGATCAGCCCCAGCATTTT
CASSLGQGDQPQHF
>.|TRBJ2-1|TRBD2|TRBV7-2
TGTGCCAGCAGCCCAGCGGGGGGCTACAATGAGCAGTTCTTC
CASSPAGGYNEQFF
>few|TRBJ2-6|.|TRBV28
TGTGCCTGCGGGGGCGCCGGGGCCAACGTCCTGACTTTC
CACGGAGANVLTF
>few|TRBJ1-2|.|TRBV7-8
TGTGCCAGCAGCTTAGTACGGGGCCCAGGTGGCTACACCTTC
CASSLVRGPGGYTF
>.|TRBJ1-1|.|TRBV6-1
TGTGCCAGCTCGGACCCGGGAGGGCAGGACACTGAAGCTTTCTTT
CASSDPGGQDTEAFF
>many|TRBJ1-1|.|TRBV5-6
TGTGCCAGCAGCCTGGGGGCCAAAAAGGGAGCTTTCTTT
CASSLGAKKGAFF
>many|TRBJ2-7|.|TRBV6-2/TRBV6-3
TGTGCCAGCAGCTACAGGGATCGGGACGAGCAGTACTTC
CASSYRDRDEQYF
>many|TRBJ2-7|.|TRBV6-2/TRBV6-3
TGTGCCAGCAGTCCCCGGGACACCCGCTACGAGCAGTACTTC
CASSPRDTRYEQYF
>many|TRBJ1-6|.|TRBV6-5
TGTGCCAGCAGTTACTCGGTTCTAGATGGTTCACCCCTCCACTTT
CASSYSVLDGSPLHF
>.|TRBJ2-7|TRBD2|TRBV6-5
TGTGCCAGCAGTTACGGGACTAGCGGGAGGTCCGGCGAGCAGTACTTC
CASSYGTSGRSGEQYF
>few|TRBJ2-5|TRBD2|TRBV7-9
TGTGCCAGCAGCCGCGACGCCTGGACTAGCGGGTTCCAAGAGACCCAGTACTTC
CASSRDAWTSGFQETQYF
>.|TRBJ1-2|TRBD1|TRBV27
TGTGCCAGCAGTTCCTTTATCAGGGGGGCCCGCTATGGCTACACCTTC
CASSSFIRGARYGYTF
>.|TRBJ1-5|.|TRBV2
TGTGCCAGCAGGCGACGGGGGAGTGACCAGCCCCAGCATTTT
CASRRRGSDQPQHF
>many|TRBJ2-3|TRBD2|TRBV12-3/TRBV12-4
TGTGCCAGCAGTTATACTAGCGGGGGAGGAGATACGCAGTATTTT
CASSYTSGGGDTQYF
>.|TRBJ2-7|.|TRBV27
TGTGCCAGCAGTTTTTCGACTGGATCCTACGAGCAGTACTTC
CASSFSTGSYEQYF
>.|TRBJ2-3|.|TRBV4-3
TGCGCCAGCAGCCAAGATGTTACGGCAGCGCAGTATTTT
CASSQDVTAAQYF
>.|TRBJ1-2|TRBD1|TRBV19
TGTGCCAGTAGTTTGACAGGGGACTATGGCTACACCTTC
CASSLTGDYGYTF
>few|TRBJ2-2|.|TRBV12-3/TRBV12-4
TGTGCCAGCAGGCCTATGGTCGGGGAGCTGTTTTTT
CASRPMVGELFF
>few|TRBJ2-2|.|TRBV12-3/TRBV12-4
TGTGCCAGCAGGATCGACACTTCGAACACCGGGGAGCTGTTTTTT
CASRIDTSNTGELFF
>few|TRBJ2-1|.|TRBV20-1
TGCAGTGCTAGAAGAAGTCCTACCCTTGTCGACAATGAGCAGTTCTTC
CSARRSPTLVDNEQFF
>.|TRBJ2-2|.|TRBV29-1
TGCAGCGTTGACCCGACAGGCGCCAGTACCGGGGAGCTGTTTTTT
CSVDPTGASTGELFF
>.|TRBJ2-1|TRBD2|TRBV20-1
TGCAGTGCTAGAGATCGAATCCTAGCGGGAGCGAATGAGCAGTTCTTC
CSARDRILAGANEQFF
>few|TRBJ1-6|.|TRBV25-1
TGTGCCAGCAGTGGGGGGGTTAGCTCCTATAATTCACCCCTCCACTTT
CASSGGVSSYNSPLHF
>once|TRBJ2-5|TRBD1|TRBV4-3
TGCGCCAGCAGCCAGTTCCCGATCAGGGGGCGGCCGGAGGAGACCCAGTACTTC
CASSQFPIRGRPEETQYF
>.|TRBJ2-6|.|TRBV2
TGTGCCAGCAGTGAAAAAAACCCTGGGGCCAACGTCCTGACTTTC
CASSEKNPGANVLTF
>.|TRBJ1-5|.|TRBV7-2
TGTGCCAGCAGCCCACAGAGCGGGAGCAATCAGCCCCAGCATTTT
CASSPQSGSNQPQHF
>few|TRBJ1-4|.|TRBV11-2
TGTGCCAGCAGCCCCCGTTGGGGGGCCTGGGAAAAACTGTTTTTT
CASSPRWGAWEKLFF
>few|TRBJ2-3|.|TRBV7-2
TGTGCCAGCAGCCCCCTCGGGTTGGGAGGCGCAGATACGCAGTATTTT
CASSPLGLGGADTQYF
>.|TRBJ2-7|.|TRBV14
TGTGCCAGCAGCCAAGGACTGGGGCCCTACGAGCAGTACTTC
CASSQGLGPYEQYF
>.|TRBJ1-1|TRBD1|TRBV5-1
TGCGCCAGCAGCGTCGACAGGGGTGGCACTGAAGCTTTCTTT
CASSVDRGGTEAFF
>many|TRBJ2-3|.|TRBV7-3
TGTGCCAGCAGCTTGGATACGGGGACAGATACGCAGTATTTT
CASSLDTGTDTQYF
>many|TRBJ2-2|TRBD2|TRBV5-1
TGCGCCAGCAGCTCCGGGACTAGCGCGAACACCGGGGAGCTGTTTTTT
CASSSGTSANTGELFF
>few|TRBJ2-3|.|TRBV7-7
TGTGCTAGCAGCTTAGATGGAACAGATACGCAGTATTTT
CASSLDGTDTQYF
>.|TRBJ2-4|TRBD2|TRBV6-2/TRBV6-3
TGTGCCAGCAGTAATACTCTCGGCGGGAGGGCCAAAAACATTCAGTACTTC
CASSNTLGGRAKNIQYF
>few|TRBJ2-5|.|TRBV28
TGTGCCAGCAGCCAACTAGAGCGGGAGACCCAGTACTTC
CASSQLERETQYF
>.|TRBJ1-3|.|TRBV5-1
TGCGCCAGCAGCAAGCCGGGACAAGCCTCTGGAAACACCATATATTTT
CASSKPGQASGNTIYF
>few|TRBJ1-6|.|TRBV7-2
TGTGCCAGCAGCTTACGAGACAGTTCACCCCTCCACTTT
CASSLRDSSPLHF
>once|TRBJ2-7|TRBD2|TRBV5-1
TGCGCCAGCAAACTAGCGGGAGAATCCGGCGAGCAGTACTTC
CASKLAGESGEQYF
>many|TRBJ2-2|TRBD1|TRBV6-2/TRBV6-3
TGTGCCAGCAGTTACTCGCCGGGACAGGTCAACACCGGGGAGCTGTTTTTT
CASSYSPGQVNTGELFF
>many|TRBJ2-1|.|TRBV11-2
TGTGCCAGCAGCTCGAGTTTGGAGGGCCACAATGAGCAGTTCTTC
CASSSSLEGHNEQFF
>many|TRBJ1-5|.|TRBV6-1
TGTGCCAGCAGTGCCCTATTCCCATCGCGGTCCGGCAATCAGCCCCAGCATTTT
CASSALFPSRSGNQPQHF
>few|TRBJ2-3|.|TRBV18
TGTGCCAGCTCACTCCCAGGGCTGACAGATACGCAGTATTTT
CASSLPGLTDTQYF
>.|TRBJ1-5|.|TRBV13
TGTGCCAGCAGCTTCCGGGGTGGCAATCAGCCCCAGCATTTT
CASSFRGGNQPQHF
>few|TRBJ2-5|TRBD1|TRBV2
TGTGCCAGCAGTAGTCAGGGGGCAATAGAGACCCAGTACTTC
CASSSQGAIETQYF
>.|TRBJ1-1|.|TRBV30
TGTGCCTGGATGGGTCCTTCCGGGGCTTTCTTT
CAWMGPSGAFF
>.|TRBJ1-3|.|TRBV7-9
TGTGCCAGCAGCTTAAAGGACATGGGATCTGGAAACACCATATATTTT
CASSLKDMGSGNTIYF
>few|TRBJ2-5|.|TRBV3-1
TGTGCCAGCAGCTACCACAGGGACCAAGAGACCCAGTACTTC
CASSYHRDQETQYF
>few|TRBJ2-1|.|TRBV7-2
TGTGCCAGCAGCTTAAATTGGGGCAGGGTCAATGAGCAGTTCTTC
CASSLNWGRVNEQFF
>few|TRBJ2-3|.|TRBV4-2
TGTGCCAGCAGCCAAGCCCCGGGGACCACAGATACGCAGTATTTT
CASSQAPGTTDTQYF
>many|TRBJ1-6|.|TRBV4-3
TGCGCCAGCAGCCAAGACGGACAGAATTCACCCCTCCACTTT
CASSQDGQNSPLHF
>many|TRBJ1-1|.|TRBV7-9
TGTGCCAGCAGCTCACGTGCCAACACTGAAGCTTTCTTT
CASSSRANTEAFF
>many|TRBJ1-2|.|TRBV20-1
TGCAGTGCTAGGCCCCAGGGCTATGGCTACACCTTC
CSARPQGYGYTF